This TCR beta chain was captured by sequencing in a study of T cell repertoires in cytomegalovirus infection. Regarding this clonotype: The antigen is undetermined.

Trimming at V came to 5 bases and at J to 0 bases, leaving 8 bases not matched to a gene. In germline, CDR1 is SEHNR, CDR2 FQNEAQ (reference sequence). CDR3 length: 18 residues. MiXCR, run by TCRdb on the reads, gives a single entry per CDR3 protein. This table holds about 770,000 distinct CDR3 sequences, 25% to 35% found once. The sequence came from a human donor in good health (CMV status not recorded). Some clones in this sample may be carry-over from other donors' samples. This chain uses TRBV7-9 with TRBJ2-3; 13 bases map to TRBD2. The source was cultured CD8+ T cells from PBMCs, collected from culture after CMV antigen stimulation. The CDR3: CASSLSGLAGTSTDTQYF. The CDR3 coding sequence is TGTGCCAGCAGCCTGTCGGGACTAGCGGGGACTAGCACAGATACGCAGTATTTT.